This T cell receptor beta chain appears in the sequencing data of a study of T cell responses to AZD1222 COVID-19 vaccine. General study findings and limits: Without day 14 samples, only post-peak T cell repertoires were studied. Spike-spanning, vaccine-associated CD4 TCRs were dominant at 160-218 and 743-854. A mostly white British donor set with more females was recruited, and clonal diversity was possibly underestimated.

Worth noting for this clone: Antigen unknown.

Produced via immunoSEQ multiplex PCR; TCRdb's table is partial and in-frame only. The sample yields 150,000 or so clones, 88% seen once. This CDR3 comprises 14 residues. Per germline, CDR1 WSHSY and CDR2 SAAADI. V was shortened by 7 bases and J by 2 bases, with 12 bases between the two germline ends. This sequence was found in an adult in good health. This sequence joins TRBV10-2 and TRBJ1-5; no clear D gene. The sample here was peripheral blood, taken on day 0 of AZD1222 vaccination. CDR3 loop: CASTGPSGNQPQHF. CDR3 bases: TGCGCCAGCACCGGACCAAGCGGCAATCAGCCCCAGCATTTT.